This record covers a single TCR beta chain. Its antigen is unknown. There are no base qualities to consult, and no much larger clone falls within one base. The sample comes from a study of blood T cell repertoires in COVID-19 (dated by TCRdb to 2019 to 2021). About the full investigation: Samples covering the acute and convalescent phases of COVID-19 were provided by collaborators in the United States, Italy and Spain. The prospective study material was composed of cDNA or gDNA derived from T cells, B-cell-depleted T cells, or PBMCs. The dataset comprised deeply sampled blood TCRbeta repertoires from subjects exposed to, actively infected with, or recovered from COVID-19. The repertoires were made available in a free public database intended to serve as a resource for research on the immune response to SARS-CoV-2. Samples were obtained from the ongoing ImmuneRACE study (first 160 participants) and from 1,254 subjects provided by 6 global collaborators. Sample metadata almost always included a de-identified subject ID, COVID-19 status, age in years and sex. HLA class I and class II types, where available, came from metadata supplied by the sample provider rather than from assay-based typing. What the study reported, not specific to this receptor: The quantity of clinical and demographic metadata differed by source and by participant and was supplied without curation.

CDR1 SNHLY and CDR2 FYNNEI were looked up in the germline V gene. The trim is 8 bases for V and 8 bases for J, with a gap of 21 bases between the germline ends. Spanning cysteine to phenylalanine, the CDR3 consists of 14 amino acids. Here the CDR3 DNA is all that survives: 42 bases in frame from base 1. TCRbeta CDR3 regions were amplified from genomic DNA by means of the immunoSEQ Assay, a bias-controlled multiplex PCR. The published analysis was carried out like this. Within the assay, amplification of reference gene primers was used to estimate how many nucleated cells each sample contained. To quantify the absolute abundance of each unique TCRbeta CDR3 rearrangement, sequence reads were collapsed and filtered. For each sample, productive Simpson clonality was calculated by taking the square root of Simpson's diversity index across productive rearrangements. TCRdb took this table from immuneACCESS and kept in-frame rearrangements with V and J called. Such tables lack part of the clones; where checked against another copy, unresolved V genes explain under half of the gap, and the rest is unexplained. That table furnishes V, J and clone size, whereas the DNA furnished D and trimming. Counted in this sample were about 320,000 clones; more than 70% of them appeared once. 1.5% to 2% of the sample is taken by the ten largest.

In Seattle, one collaborating source enrolled patients while the infection was active and tracked those patients longitudinally over the course of disease. Whole blood was collected in K2EDTA tubes by collaborating institutions according to the institutions' own protocols. For TCRbeta analysis, collaborators shipped samples as frozen whole blood, isolated PBMCs, or DNA extracted from either of those sample types. Recombination connected TRBV2 to TRBJ1-2; TRBD1 is a possible D gene, resting on 5 matching bases. Sequencing was carried out using peripheral blood. This clonotype was sampled from a woman under 40 with COVID-19, enrolled during active disease. CDR3 region: CASHLGGMAKGYTF. The DNA reads TGTGCCAGCCATTTGGGGGGAATGGCGAAGGGCTACACCTTC.